This TCR beta chain was identified in a study of cytomegalovirus exposure and HLA in healthy donors. Study-level findings and limits: Earlier results showed most TCR beta V segments being productive about 87% or about 30% of the time. The majority of TCR sequences were rare, yet some public TCRs appeared in many donors. In a later analysis, a missense DCLRE1C variant was linked to TCR beta V- and J-gene trimming.

The PCR was carried out with 60 Vbeta primers and 13 Jbeta primers. The protocol was immunoSEQ multiplex PCR, while the TCRdb copy is restricted to in-frame clones and leaves out a portion. The sample records about 160,000 clones, 75% to 85% being singletons. Germline V gives CDR1 MNHEY, CDR2 SMNVEV (reference sequence). The CDR3 contains 16 residues. The V and J ends lost 6 bases and 0 bases, in that order; junction bases with no gene match: 8. To note about this clone: Its antigen is unidentified.

The sequenced sample consisted of PBMCs. The rearrangement uses TRBV27 and TRBJ2-7, with 10 bases that match TRBD1. This TCR came from a man aged 50-59 years in good health and CMV-seropositive. CDR3 DNA: TGTGCCAGCAGGTACCGGGGGACAGGGGTCTCCTACGAGCAGTACTTC. This sequence encodes CASRYRGTGVSYEQYF.